Listed here are 17 T cell receptor beta chains from one sample, sequenced in a study of blood T cell repertoires in COVID-19. The protocol was immunoSEQ multiplex PCR, while the TCRdb copy is restricted to in-frame clones and leaves out a portion. The sample consists of 96,000 or so clones, around 90% of them appearing once. Sequenced: peripheral blood. The receptors were gathered from a human donor with COVID-19, enrolled during active disease. The donor label of this sample is uncertain.

This chain joins TRBV19 and TRBJ2-1; a weak D match, TRBD1 (5 bases). V lost 3 bases to trimming and J lost 8 bases, with 17 bases between them. CDR3 length equals 15 residues. Germline CDR1 and CDR2: LNHDA and SQIVND (reference sequence). Here the CDR3 DNA reads TGTGCCAGTAGTATCCGCGTTGTGGGCAGGGATGAGCAGTTCTTC. Amino acids: CASSIRVVGRDEQFF. The complete variable domain, with remaining parts taken from reference TRBV19 and TRBJ2-1, reads DGGITQSPKYLFRKEGQNVTLSCEQNLNHDAMYWYRQDPGQGLRLIYYSQIVNDFQKGDIAEGYSVSREKKESFPLTVTSAQKNPTAFYLCASSIRVVGRDEQFFGPGTRLTVL.

This chain joins TRBV7-9 and TRBJ2-5; 8 nucleotides align to TRBD1. Germline V lookup: CDR1 SEHNR, CDR2 FQNEAQ (reference sequence). The CDR3 extends over 14 amino acids. With V trimmed by 4 bases and J by 4 bases, 5 bases remained unmatched. The CDR3 DNA is TGTGCCAGCAGCTCCGGACAGGGAGGAGAGACCCAGTACTTC. Residues: CASSSGQGGETQYF.

The chain has TRBV5-1 and TRBJ1-1, with D perhaps matching TRBD1 (5 bases). In germline, CDR1 is SGHRS, CDR2 YFSETQ. There are 15 residues in the CDR3. Trimming cost V 1 base and J 1 base, with 11 bases left between them. This chain's CDR3 is CASSLLAGGNTEAFF. CDR3 sequence (DNA): TGCGCCAGCAGCTTGTTGGCCGGGGGGAACACTGAAGCTTTCTTT.

V and J are TRBV5-1 and TRBJ2-4, with D perhaps TRBD1 (5 bases). The CDR3 length is 15 residues. Trimming removed 0 bases at V and 1 base at J, with 8 bases between. Germline CDR1 reads SGHRS; CDR2 reads YFSETQ. The CDR3 DNA is TGCGCCAGCAGCTTGGGCCCAGGGGCCAAAAACATTCAGTACTTC. Its protein is CASSLGPGAKNIQYF.

This rearrangement joins TRBV11-2 to TRBJ2-1; D might be TRBD2 (5 bases). The CDR3 consists of 13 residues. Trimming stripped 1 base from V and 8 bases from J, with 9 bases between. Germline loops: CDR1 SGHAT, CDR2 FQNNGV. The CDR3 spells CASSLGMRDEQFF. The CDR3 bases are TGTGCCAGCAGCTTAGGGATGCGGGATGAGCAGTTCTTC.

The gene calls are TRBV7-9 and TRBJ2-3, with 7 bases aligning to TRBD1. CDR1 is SEHNR, CDR2 FQNEAQ, per germline (reference sequence). V shed 4 bases, J shed 2 bases, and the junction held 3 bases outside the gene matches. The CDR3 sequence is 14 residues long. The CDR3 loop is CASSSRGYTDTQYF. DNA of the CDR3: TGTGCCAGCAGCTCCAGGGGGTACACAGATACGCAGTATTTT. Together with reference TRBV7-9 and TRBJ2-3, the CDR3 gives the full variable domain: DTGVSQNPRHKITKRGQNVTFRCDPISEHNRLYWYRQTLGQGPEFLTYFQNEAQLEKSRLLSDRFSAERPKGSFSTLEIQRTEQGDSAMYLCASSSRGYTDTQYFGPGTRLTVL.

The chain carries TRBV7-9 and TRBJ1-5; perhaps TRBD1 as D (5 bases). V gave up 5 bases and J gave up 4 bases, with 18 bases separating them. Per germline, CDR1 SEHNR and CDR2 FQNEAQ (reference sequence). The CDR3 contains 16 residues. CDR3 residues: CASSPGGDGGNQPQHF. The CDR3 DNA reads TGTGCCAGCAGCCCGGGGGGGGACGGAGGTAATCAGCCCCAGCATTTT. Looking up the rest from reference TRBV7-9 and TRBJ1-5 gives the full variable domain: DTGVSQNPRHKITKRGQNVTFRCDPISEHNRLYWYRQTLGQGPEFLTYFQNEAQLEKSRLLSDRFSAERPKGSFSTLEIQRTEQGDSAMYLCASSPGGDGGNQPQHFGDGTRLSIL.

The chain combines TRBV6-5 with TRBJ1-1; a possible D gene is TRBD1 (5 bases). V was cut by 2 bases and J by 1 base, with 8 bases left in between. Germline CDR1 MNHEY, CDR2 SVGAGI. The CDR3 consists of 14 residues. CDR3 sequence: CASSYGAENTEAFF. Written as DNA, the CDR3 is TGTGCCAGCAGTTACGGGGCGGAGAACACTGAAGCTTTCTTT.

CDR3 in amino acids: CASSPQGTGELFF. In DNA, the CDR3 is TGTGCCAGCAGCCCACAGGGGACCGGGGAGCTGTTTTTT. This chain joins TRBV5-4 and TRBJ2-2, with 7 bases lining up with TRBD1. V shed 4 bases and J 5 bases; nucleotides not matched to a gene: 2. Germline CDR1 and CDR2: SGHNT and YYREEE (reference sequence). The CDR3 spans 13 residues.

This chain connects TRBV2 to TRBJ2-5; D is perhaps TRBD1 (6 bases). Germline V gene sequence: CDR1 SNHLY, CDR2 FYNNEI. The CDR3 totals 14 residues. Trimming removed 8 bases at V and 0 bases at J, with 13 bases between. DNA for the CDR3: TGTGCCAGCCACCCCCACAGGGACCAAGAGACCCAGTACTTC. Translation: CASHPHRDQETQYF.

The chain couples TRBV6-5 to TRBJ1-1; D is uncertain. The V gene's germline CDR1 is MNHEY and CDR2 SVGAGI. Trimming removed 8 bases at V and 2 bases at J, with 6 bases between. The CDR3 contains 11 residues. The CDR3 nucleotides read TGTGCCAGCGCAGAAAACACTGAAGCTTTCTTT. Its translation: CASAENTEAFF.

V usage is TRBV27 and J usage is TRBJ1-5; D not certain. The CDR3 has 17 residues. The germline V and J ends were trimmed by 3 bases and 0 bases, with 15 bases remaining between them. Germline-derived CDR1 and CDR2 are MNHEY and SMNVEV (reference sequence). The CDR3 sequence: CASSFLGNEGSNQPQHF. The CDR3 DNA follows: TGTGCCAGCAGTTTCCTCGGGAATGAGGGTAGCAATCAGCCCCAGCATTTT.

CDR3 DNA sequence: TGTGCCAGCTCACCATCCTCCGGCTACGAGCAGTACTTC. Translated, it gives CASSPSSGYEQYF. V and J are TRBV18 and TRBJ2-7, with D unclear. The germline V gene has CDR1 KGHSH and CDR2 LQKENI. The CDR3 has 13 residues. With 2 bases removed from V and 3 bases from J, the gap between germline ends came to 8 bases.

The chain uses TRBV13 and TRBJ1-5; D gene unclear. V dropped 5 bases and J dropped 4 bases, with 9 bases sitting between them. CDR1 and CDR2 (germline): PRHDT, FYEKMQ (reference sequence). This CDR3 has 13 amino acids. CDR3 residues: CASSLQLNQPQHF. The CDR3 DNA reads TGTGCCAGCAGCCTACAGTTAAATCAGCCCCAGCATTTT.

The CDR3 loop is CASSLGQGSTGELFF. Here the CDR3 DNA reads TGCGCCAGCAGCCTTGGACAGGGAAGCACCGGGGAGCTGTTTTTT. The chain has TRBV5-1 and TRBJ2-2, with 8 bases that match TRBD1. The CDR3 is 15 amino acids. CDR1 is SGHRS, CDR2 YFSETQ, per germline. The ends lost 4 bases at V and 4 bases at J; junction bases unmatched: 6.

The count of this clone is one. The J gene is TRBJ1-2, the V gene TRBV10-3, with 10 bases aligning to TRBD1. V shed 6 bases, J shed 3 bases, and the junction held 4 bases outside the gene matches. The CDR3 sequence is 14 residues long. The germline gives CDR1 ENHRY, CDR2 SYGVKD. Here the CDR3 DNA reads TGTGCCATCAGCGACAGGGGGCAAGACTATGGCTACACCTTC. Protein product: CAISDRGQDYGYTF.

The chain links TRBV9 to TRBJ1-2, with D maybe TRBD1 (5 bases). This CDR3 has 14 residues. The germline gives CDR1 SGDLS, CDR2 YYNGEE. Trimming shortened V by 4 bases and J by 2 bases, and 12 bases separated the two germline ends. CDR3 DNA sequence: TGTGCCAGCAGCCAGCTTGGGGGGAACTATGGCTACACCTTC. Translated: CASSQLGGNYGYTF.